This T cell receptor beta chain was documented in a study of blood T cell repertoires in COVID-19. Study-wide context: Italy, Spain and the United States were the sources of the convalescent and acute COVID-19 samples. T cells, B-cell-depleted T cells, or PBMCs supplied cDNA or gDNA.

Original processing methods: Amplification with reference gene primers provided the estimates of nucleated cell counts. Sequenced by immunoSEQ multiplex PCR; TCRdb stores in-frame clones only, minus some. Clone size and V and J calls were adopted from that table, with D and trimming inferred from the DNA. Among some 300,000 clones listed, roughly nine tenths were seen once. Cohorts were based on clinical histories the participants reported. Trimming stripped 6 bases from V and 7 bases from J, with 12 bases between. Germline V gene sequence: CDR1 MDHEN, CDR2 SYDVKM. This CDR3 region has 13 residues. This receptor was identified in a woman in her fifties or sixties who had been exposed to COVID-19. The V gene is TRBV28, the J gene TRBJ1-4, with a tentative D call TRBD1 (5 bases). The specimen sequenced was PBMCs or T cells enriched from blood (not recorded which). The DNA of the CDR3 is TGTGCCAGCAGATTCGGGGGGTTTGAAAAACTGTTTTTT. Its protein product is CASRFGGFEKLFF.